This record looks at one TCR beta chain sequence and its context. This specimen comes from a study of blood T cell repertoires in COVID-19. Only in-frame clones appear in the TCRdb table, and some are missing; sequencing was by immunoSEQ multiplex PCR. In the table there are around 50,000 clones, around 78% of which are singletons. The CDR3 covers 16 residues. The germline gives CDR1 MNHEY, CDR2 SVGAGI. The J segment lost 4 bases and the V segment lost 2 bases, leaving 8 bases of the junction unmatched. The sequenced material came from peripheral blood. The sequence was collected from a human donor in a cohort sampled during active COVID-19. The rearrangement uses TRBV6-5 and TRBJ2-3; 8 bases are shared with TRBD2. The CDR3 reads CASSYEGTRKADTQYF. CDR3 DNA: TGTGCCAGCAGTTACGAAGGGACTAGGAAGGCAGATACGCAGTATTTT.